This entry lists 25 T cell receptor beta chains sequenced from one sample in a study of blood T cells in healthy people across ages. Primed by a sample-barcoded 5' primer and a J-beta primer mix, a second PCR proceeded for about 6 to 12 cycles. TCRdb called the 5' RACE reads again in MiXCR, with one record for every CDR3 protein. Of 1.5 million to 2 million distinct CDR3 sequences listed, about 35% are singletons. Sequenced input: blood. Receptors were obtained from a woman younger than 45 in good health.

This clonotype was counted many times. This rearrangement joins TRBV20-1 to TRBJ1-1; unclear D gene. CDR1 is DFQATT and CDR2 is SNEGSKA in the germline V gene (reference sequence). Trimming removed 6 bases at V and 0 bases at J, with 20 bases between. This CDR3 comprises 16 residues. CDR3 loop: CSATRAPGVMNTEAFF. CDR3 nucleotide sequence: TGCAGTGCGACACGGGCCCCGGGAGTTATGAACACTGAAGCTTTCTTT.

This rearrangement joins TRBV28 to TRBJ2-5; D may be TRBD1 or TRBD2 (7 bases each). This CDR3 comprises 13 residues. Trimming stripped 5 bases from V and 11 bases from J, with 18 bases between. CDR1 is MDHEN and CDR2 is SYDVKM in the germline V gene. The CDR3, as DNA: TGTGCCAGCAGTCACAGGGGCGCGGGAGAGCAGTACTTC. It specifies CASSHRGAGEQYF.

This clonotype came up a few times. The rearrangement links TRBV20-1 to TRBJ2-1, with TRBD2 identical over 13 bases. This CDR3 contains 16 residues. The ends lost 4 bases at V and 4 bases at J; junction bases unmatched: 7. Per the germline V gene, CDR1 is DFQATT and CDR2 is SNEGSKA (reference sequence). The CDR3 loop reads CSAKTSGGRTYNEQFF. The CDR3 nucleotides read TGCAGTGCTAAGACTAGCGGGGGGCGAACTTACAATGAGCAGTTCTTC.

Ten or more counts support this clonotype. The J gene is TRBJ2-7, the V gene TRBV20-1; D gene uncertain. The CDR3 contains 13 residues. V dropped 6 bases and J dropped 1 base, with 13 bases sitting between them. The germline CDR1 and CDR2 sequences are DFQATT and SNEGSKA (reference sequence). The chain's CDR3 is CSAKGTGSYEQYF. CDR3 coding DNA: TGCAGTGCCAAGGGAACCGGGTCCTACGAGCAGTACTTC.

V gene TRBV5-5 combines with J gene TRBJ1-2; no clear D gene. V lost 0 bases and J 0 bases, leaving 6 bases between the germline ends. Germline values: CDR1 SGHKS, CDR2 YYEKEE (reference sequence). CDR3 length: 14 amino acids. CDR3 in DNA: TGTGCCAGCAGCTTGGGGCTTACTAACTATGGCTACACCTTC. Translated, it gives CASSLGLTNYGYTF.

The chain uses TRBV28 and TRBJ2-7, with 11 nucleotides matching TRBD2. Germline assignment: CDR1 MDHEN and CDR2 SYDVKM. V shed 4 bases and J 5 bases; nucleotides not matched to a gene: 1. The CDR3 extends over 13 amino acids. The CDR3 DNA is TGTGCCAGCAGTTCTAGCGGGAGGCACGAGCAGTACTTC. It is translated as CASSSSGRHEQYF.

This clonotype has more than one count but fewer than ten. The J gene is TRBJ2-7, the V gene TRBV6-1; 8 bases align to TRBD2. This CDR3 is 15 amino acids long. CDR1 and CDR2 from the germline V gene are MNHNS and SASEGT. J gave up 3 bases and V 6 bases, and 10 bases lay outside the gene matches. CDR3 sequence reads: CASRDIAGLLYEQYF. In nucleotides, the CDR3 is TGTGCCAGCAGAGATATAGCGGGACTTCTCTACGAGCAGTACTTC.

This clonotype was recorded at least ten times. CDR3 residues: CSARDRRGVSGANVLTF. CDR3 nucleotide sequence: TGCAGTGCTAGGGACAGGAGGGGAGTCTCTGGGGCCAACGTCCTGACTTTC. This chain connects TRBV20-1 to TRBJ2-6; D may be TRBD1 (7 bases). This CDR3 has 17 residues. Trimming took off 3 bases at V and 0 bases at J, with 15 bases between the two ends. Germline lookup yields CDR1 DFQATT and CDR2 SNEGSKA (reference sequence).

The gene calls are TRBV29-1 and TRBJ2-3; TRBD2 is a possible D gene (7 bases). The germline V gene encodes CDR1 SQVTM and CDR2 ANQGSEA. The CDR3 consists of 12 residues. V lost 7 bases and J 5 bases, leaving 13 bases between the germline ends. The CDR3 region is CSGEGGQDTQYF. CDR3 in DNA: TGCAGCGGGGAGGGGGGGCAAGATACGCAGTATTTT.

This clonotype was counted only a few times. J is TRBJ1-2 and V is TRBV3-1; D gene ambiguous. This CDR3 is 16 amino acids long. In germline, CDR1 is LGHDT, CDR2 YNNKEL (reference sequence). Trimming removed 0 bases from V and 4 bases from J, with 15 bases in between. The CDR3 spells CASSQDQCRYSYGYTF. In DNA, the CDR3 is TGTGCCAGCAGCCAAGATCAGTGCAGGTACAGCTATGGCTACACCTTC.

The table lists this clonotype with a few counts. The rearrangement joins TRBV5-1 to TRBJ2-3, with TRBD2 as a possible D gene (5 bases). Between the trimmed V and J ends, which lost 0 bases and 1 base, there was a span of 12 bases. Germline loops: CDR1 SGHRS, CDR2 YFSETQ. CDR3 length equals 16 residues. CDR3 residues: CASSLVSALGTDTQYF. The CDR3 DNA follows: TGCGCCAGCAGCTTGGTTAGCGCACTCGGCACAGATACGCAGTATTTT.

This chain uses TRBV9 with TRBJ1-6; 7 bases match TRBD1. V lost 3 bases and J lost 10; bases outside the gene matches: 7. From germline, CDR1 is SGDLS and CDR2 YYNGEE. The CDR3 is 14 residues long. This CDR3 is CASSAGQWGSPLHF. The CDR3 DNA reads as TGTGCCAGCAGCGCGGGACAGTGGGGCTCACCCCTCCACTTT.

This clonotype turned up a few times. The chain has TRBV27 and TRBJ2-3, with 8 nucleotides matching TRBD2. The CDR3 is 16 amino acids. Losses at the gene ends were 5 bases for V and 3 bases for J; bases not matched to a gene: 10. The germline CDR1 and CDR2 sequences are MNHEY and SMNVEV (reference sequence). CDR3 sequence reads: CASSPNPTSGTDTQYF. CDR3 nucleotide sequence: TGTGCCAGCAGTCCCAATCCCACTAGCGGTACAGATACGCAGTATTTT.

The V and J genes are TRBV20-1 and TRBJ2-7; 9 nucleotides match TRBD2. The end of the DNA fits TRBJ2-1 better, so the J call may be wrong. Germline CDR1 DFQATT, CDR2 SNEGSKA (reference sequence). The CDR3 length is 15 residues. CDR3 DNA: TGCAGTGCTAGAGGCCTAGCGGGACCCTGGGATGAGCAGTTCTTC. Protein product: CSARGLAGPWDEQFF.

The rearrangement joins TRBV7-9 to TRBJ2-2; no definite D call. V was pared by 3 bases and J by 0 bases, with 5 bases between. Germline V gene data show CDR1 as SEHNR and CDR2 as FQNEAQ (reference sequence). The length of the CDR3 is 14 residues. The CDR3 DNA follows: TGTGCCAGCAGCTTTTGGCCGAACACCGGGGAGCTGTTTTTT. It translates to CASSFWPNTGELFF.

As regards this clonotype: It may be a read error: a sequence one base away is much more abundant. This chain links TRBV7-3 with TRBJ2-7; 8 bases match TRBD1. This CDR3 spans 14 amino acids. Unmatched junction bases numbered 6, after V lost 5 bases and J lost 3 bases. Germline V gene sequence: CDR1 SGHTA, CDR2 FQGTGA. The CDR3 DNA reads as TGTGCCAGCAGCGTACAGGGGGGTTTCTACGAGCAGTACTTC. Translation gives CASSVQGGFYEQYF.

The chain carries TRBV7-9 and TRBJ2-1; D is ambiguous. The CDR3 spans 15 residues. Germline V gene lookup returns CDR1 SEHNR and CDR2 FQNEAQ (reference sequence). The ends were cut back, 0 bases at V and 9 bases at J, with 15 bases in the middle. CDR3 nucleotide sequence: TGTGCCAGCAGCTTAGCGAGACTCATGGTCGGTGAGCAGTTCTTC. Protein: CASSLARLMVGEQFF.

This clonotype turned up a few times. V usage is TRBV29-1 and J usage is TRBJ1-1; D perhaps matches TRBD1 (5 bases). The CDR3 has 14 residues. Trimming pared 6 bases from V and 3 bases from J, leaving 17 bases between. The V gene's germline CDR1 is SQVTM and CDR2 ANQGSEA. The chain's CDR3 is CSVAGRLSDTEAFF. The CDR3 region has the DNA TGCAGCGTAGCAGGGAGGCTTTCGGACACTGAAGCTTTCTTT. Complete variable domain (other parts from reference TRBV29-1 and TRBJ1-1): SAVISQKPSRDICQRGTSLTIQCQVDSQVTMMFWYRQQPGQSLTLIATANQGSEATYESGFVIDKFPISRPNLTFSTLTVSNMSPEDSSIYLCSVAGRLSDTEAFFGQGTRLTVV.

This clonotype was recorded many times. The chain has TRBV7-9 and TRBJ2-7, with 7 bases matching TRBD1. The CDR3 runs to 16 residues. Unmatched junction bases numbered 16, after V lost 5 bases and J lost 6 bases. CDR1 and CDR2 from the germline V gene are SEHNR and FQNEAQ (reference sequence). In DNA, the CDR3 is TGTGCCAGCAGCGTTGACAGGGCCCTTCTTGGGGGCGAGCAGTACTTC. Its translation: CASSVDRALLGGEQYF. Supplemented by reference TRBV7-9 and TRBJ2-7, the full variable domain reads DTGVSQNPRHKITKRGQNVTFRCDPISEHNRLYWYRQTLGQGPEFLTYFQNEAQLEKSRLLSDRFSAERPKGSFSTLEIQRTEQGDSAMYLCASSVDRALLGGEQYFGPGTRLTVT.

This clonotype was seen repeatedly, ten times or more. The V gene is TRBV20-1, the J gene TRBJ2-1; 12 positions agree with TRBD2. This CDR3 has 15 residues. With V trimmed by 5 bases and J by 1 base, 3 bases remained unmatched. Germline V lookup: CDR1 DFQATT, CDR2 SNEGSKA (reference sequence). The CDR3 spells CSAGLAGSSYNEQFF. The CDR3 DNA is TGCAGTGCTGGACTAGCGGGGTCTTCCTACAATGAGCAGTTCTTC.

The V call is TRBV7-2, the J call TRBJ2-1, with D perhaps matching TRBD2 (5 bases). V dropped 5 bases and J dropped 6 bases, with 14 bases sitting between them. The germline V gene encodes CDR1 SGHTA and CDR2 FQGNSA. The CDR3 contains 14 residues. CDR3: CASSLGLGANEQFF. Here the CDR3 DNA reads TGTGCCAGCAGCCTAGGACTGGGCGCCAATGAGCAGTTCTTC.

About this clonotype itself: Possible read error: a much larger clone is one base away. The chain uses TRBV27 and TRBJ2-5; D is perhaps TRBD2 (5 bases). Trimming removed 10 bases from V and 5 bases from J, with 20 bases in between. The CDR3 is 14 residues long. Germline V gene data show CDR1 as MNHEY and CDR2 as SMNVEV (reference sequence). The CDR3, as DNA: TGTGCCACCGACACCTACCGGGGTGGCGAGACCCAGTACTTC. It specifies CATDTYRGGETQYF.

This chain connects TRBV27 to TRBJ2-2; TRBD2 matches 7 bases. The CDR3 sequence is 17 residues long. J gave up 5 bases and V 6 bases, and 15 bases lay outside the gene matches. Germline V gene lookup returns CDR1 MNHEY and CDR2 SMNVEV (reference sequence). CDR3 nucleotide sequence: TGTGCCAGCAGCTTCAACCAGGGTCGGGGGGTGACCGGGGAGCTGTTTTTT. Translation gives CASSFNQGRGVTGELFF.

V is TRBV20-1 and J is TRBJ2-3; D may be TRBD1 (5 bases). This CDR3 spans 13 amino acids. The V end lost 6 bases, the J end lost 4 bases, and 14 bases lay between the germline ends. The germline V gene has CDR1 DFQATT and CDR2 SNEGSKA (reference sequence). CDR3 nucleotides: TGCAGTGCAACCCATTCAGGGTCAGATACGCAGTATTTT. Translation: CSATHSGSDTQYF.

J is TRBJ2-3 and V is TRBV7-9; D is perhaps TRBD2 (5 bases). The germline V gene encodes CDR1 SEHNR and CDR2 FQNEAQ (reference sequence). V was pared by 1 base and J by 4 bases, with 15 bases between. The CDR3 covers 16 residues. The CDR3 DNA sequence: TGTGCCAGCAGCTTAGAGGGATCAGCGAGGGCAGATACGCAGTATTTT. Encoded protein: CASSLEGSARADTQYF.